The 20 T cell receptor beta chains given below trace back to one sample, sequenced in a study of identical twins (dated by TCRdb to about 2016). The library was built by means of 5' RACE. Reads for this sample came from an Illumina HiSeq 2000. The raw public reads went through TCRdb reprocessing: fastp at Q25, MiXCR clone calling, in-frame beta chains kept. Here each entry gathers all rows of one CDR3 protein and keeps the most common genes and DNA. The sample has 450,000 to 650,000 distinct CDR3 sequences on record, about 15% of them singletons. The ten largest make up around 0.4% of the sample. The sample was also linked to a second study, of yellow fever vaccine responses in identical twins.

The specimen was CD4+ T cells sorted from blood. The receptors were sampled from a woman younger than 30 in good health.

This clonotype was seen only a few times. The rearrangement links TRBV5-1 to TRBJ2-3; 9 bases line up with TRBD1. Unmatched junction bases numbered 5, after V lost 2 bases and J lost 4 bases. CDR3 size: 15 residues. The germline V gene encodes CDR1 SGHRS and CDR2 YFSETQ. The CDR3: CASSFGDRESDTQYF. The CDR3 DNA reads TGCGCCAGCAGCTTCGGGGACAGGGAATCAGATACGCAGTATTTT.

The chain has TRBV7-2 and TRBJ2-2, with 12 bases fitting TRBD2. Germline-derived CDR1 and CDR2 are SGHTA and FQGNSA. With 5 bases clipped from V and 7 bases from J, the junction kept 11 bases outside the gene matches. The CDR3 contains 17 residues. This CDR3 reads CASSPPGLAGLYGELFF. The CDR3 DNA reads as TGTGCCAGCAGCCCGCCGGGACTAGCGGGTCTATACGGGGAGCTGTTTTTT.

The CDR3 DNA reads TGCAGTGCGACACAGGTGAACACTGAAGCTTTCTTT. Translating gives CSATQVNTEAFF. The V call is TRBV20-1, the J call TRBJ1-1; maybe TRBD1 (5 bases). With 6 bases removed from V and 0 bases from J, the gap between germline ends came to 8 bases. Germline V CDR1 and CDR2: DFQATT, SNEGSKA (reference sequence). The CDR3 totals 12 residues.

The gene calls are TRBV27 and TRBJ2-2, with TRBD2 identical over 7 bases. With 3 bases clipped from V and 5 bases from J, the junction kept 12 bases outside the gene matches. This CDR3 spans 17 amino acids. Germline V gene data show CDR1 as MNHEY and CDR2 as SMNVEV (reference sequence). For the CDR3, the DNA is TGTGCCAGCAGTTTCCTGGGGGGACTACCTATTACCGGGGAGCTGTTTTTT. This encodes CASSFLGGLPITGELFF.

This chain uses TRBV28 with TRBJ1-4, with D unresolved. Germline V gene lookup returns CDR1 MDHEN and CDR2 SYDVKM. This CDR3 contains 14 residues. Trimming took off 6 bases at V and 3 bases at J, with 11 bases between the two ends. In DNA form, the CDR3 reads TGTGCCAGCAGGAAGGACGGGGCTAATGAAAAACTGTTTTTT. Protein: CASRKDGANEKLFF.

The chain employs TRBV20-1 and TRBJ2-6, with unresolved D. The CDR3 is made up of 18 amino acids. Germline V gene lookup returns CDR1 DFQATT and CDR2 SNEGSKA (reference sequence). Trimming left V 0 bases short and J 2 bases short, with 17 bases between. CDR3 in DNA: TGCAGTGCTAGAGATCGATTGGGTCCTTTTACTGGGGCCAACGTCCTGACTTTC. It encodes CSARDRLGPFTGANVLTF.

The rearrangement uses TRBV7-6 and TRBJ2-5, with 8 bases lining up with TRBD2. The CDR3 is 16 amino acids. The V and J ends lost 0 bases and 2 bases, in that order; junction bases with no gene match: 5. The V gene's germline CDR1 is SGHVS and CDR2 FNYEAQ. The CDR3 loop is CASSLAVAGNQETQYF. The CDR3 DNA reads TGTGCCAGCAGCTTAGCGGTAGCGGGGAATCAAGAGACCCAGTACTTC.

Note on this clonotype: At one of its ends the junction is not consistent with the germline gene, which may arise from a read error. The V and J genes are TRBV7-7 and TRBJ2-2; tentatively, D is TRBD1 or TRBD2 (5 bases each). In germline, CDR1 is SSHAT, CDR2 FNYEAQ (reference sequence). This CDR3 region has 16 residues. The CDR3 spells CASSVAWDLGTGELFF. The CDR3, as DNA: TGTGCCAGCAGCGTAGCTTGGGACCTAGGCACCGGGGAGCTGTTTTTT.

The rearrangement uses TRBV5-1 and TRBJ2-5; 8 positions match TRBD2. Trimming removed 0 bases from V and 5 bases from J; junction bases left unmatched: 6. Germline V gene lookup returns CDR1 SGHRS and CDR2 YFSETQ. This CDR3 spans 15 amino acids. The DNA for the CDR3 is TGCGCCAGCAGCTTGGCCAGCGGGAGCTACGAGACCCAGTACTTC. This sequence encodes CASSLASGSYETQYF.

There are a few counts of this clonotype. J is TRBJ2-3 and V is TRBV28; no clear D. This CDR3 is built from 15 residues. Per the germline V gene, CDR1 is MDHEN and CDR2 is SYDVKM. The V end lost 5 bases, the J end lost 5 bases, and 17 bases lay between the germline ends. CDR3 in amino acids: CASSPLLGWLDTQYF. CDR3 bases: TGTGCCAGCAGTCCCCTTTTGGGGTGGTTAGATACGCAGTATTTT. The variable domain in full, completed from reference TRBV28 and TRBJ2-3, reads DVKVTQSSRYLVKRTGEKVFLECVQDMDHENMFWYRQDPGLGLRLIYFSYDVKMKEKGDIPEGYSVSREKKERFSLILESASTNQTSMYLCASSPLLGWLDTQYFGPGTRLTVL.

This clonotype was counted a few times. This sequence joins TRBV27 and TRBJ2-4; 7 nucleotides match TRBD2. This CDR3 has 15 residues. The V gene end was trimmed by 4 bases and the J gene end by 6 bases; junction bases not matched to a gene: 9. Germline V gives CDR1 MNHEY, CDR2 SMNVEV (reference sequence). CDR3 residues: CASSSSGVAGNIQYF. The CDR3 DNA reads TGTGCCAGCAGTTCCTCGGGGGTAGCGGGAAACATTCAGTACTTC.

The CDR3 here is CASSRVGTQYF. CDR3 DNA: TGTGCCAGCAGCCGCGTTGGCACGCAGTATTTT. The rearrangement links TRBV11-2 to TRBJ2-3; D remains unclear. Germline loops: CDR1 SGHAT, CDR2 FQNNGV. V lost 5 bases and J lost 9, with 9 bases in between. This CDR3 comprises 11 residues.

CDR3 sequence reads: CASRRLAGVRVGYNEQFF. The CDR3 nucleotides read TGTGCCAGCAGGCGCTTAGCGGGAGTTAGGGTTGGGTACAATGAGCAGTTCTTC. The chain is built from TRBV6-2 or TRBV6-3 and TRBJ2-1; 9 bases fit TRBD2. CDR1 and CDR2 (germline): MNHEY, SVGEGT. CDR3 size: 18 residues. V was clipped by 6 bases and J by 4 bases; unmatched bases: 16.

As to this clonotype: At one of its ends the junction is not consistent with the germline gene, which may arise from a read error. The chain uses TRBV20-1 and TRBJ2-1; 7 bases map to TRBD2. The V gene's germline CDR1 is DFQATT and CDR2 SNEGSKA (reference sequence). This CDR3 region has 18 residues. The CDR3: CCARGYKRAGVLYNEQFF. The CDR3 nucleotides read TGCTGTGCTAGAGGGTACAAGCGGGCGGGAGTCCTCTACAATGAGCAGTTCTTC.

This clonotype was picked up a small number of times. CDR3 sequence: CATSGSRINSPLHF. The CDR3 bases are TGTGCCACCTCAGGGTCGAGGATTAATTCACCCCTCCACTTT. The gene calls are TRBV12-3 or TRBV12-4 and TRBJ1-6; D is perhaps TRBD1 (5 bases). Trimming took 10 bases from V and 6 from J, leaving 16 bases between them. CDR3 length: 14 residues.

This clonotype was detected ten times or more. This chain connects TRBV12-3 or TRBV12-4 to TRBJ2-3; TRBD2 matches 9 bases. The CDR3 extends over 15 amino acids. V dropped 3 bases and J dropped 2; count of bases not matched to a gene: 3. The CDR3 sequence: CASSLAGGLTDTQYF. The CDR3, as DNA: TGTGCCAGCAGTTTGGCGGGGGGGCTCACAGATACGCAGTATTTT.

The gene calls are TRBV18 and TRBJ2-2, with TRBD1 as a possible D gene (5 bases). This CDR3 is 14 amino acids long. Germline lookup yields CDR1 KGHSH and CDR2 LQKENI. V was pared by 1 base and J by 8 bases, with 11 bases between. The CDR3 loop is CASSPRQGDGELFF. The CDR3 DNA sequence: TGTGCCAGCTCACCACGGCAGGGCGATGGGGAGCTGTTTTTT.

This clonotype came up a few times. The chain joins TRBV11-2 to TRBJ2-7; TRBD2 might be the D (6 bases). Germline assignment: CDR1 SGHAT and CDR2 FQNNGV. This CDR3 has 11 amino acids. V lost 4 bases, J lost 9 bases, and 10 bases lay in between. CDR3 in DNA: TGTGCCAGCAGCTCTGGGGGGAGGCAGTACGTC. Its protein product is CASSSGGRQYV.

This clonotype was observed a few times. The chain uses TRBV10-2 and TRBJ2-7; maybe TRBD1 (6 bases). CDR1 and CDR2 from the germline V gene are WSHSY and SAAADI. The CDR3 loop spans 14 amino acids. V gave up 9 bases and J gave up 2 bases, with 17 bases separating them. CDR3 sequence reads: CASQQGPQTYEQYV. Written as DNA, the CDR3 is TGCGCCAGTCAACAGGGTCCCCAAACCTACGAGCAGTACGTC.

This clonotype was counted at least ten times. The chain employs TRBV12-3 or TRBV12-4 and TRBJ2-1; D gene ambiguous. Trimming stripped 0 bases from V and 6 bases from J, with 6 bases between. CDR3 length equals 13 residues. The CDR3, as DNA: TGTGCCAGCAGTTTAGCGCCTCCCAATGAGCAGTTCTTC. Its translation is CASSLAPPNEQFF.